The source of this T cell receptor beta chain is a study of shared clonotypes between healthy human individuals. The assay used deep level. Repertoires were generated with immunoSEQ multiplex PCR, while TCRdb's copy carries only in-frame clones and drops some. The sample carries about 470,000 clones, about 76% recorded once. V lost 4 bases and J 0 bases, leaving 8 bases between the germline ends. The germline V gene encodes CDR1 SQVTM and CDR2 ANQGSEA. This CDR3 region has 13 residues. The sequence derives from a woman aged 40 to 50 in good health. Some clones in this sample may be carry-over from other donors' samples. The sequencing sample was made of PBMCs. The chain is built from TRBV29-1 and TRBJ2-3; D is ambiguous. The chain's CDR3 is CSVVAESTDTQYF. The CDR3 nucleotides are TGCAGCGTTGTTGCGGAGAGCACAGATACGCAGTATTTT.